The 4 T cell receptor beta chains presented below share a single source sample, sequenced in a study of blood T cell repertoires in COVID-19. Sequencing was performed with immunoSEQ multiplex PCR; in TCRdb, only in-frame clones are kept and a portion is missing. The data contain about 35,000 clones, roughly 86% of them singletons. Sequencing was performed on peripheral blood. These receptors came from a man older than 75 with active or convalescent COVID-19.

This rearrangement joins TRBV6-5 to TRBJ2-2; D is undetermined. From germline, CDR1 is MNHEY and CDR2 SVGAGI. The CDR3 runs to 12 residues. V lost 5 bases, J lost 3 bases, and 4 bases lay in between. This CDR3 is CASSSHTGELFF. In DNA form, the CDR3 reads TGTGCCAGCAGTAGCCACACCGGGGAGCTGTTTTTT.

The table lists this clone with a count of one. The rearrangement links TRBV5-3 to TRBJ2-7; 8 nucleotides agree with TRBD1. TRBV5-3 is placed among ORFs of uncertain function. This CDR3 is 14 amino acids long. V was pared by 4 bases and J by 4 bases, with 7 bases of the junction left unmatched. This CDR3 is CARSADRGGYEQYF. The CDR3 bases are TGTGCCAGAAGCGCCGACAGGGGCGGGTACGAGCAGTACTTC.

The CDR3 DNA follows: TGTGCCAGCAGCAAAATAGGTAGGCAGGGATGGGTCAATGAGCAGTTCTTC. It translates to CASSKIGRQGWVNEQFF. The chain recombines TRBV21-1 with TRBJ2-1; the table's D gene call, TRBD1, was not cross checked with the DNA. TRBV21-1 is labeled a pseudogene. This CDR3 region has 17 residues.

The table lists this clone with a few counts. V gene TRBV7-2 combines with J gene TRBJ2-7; 8 bases map to TRBD2. The germline CDR1 and CDR2 sequences are SGHTA and FQGNSA. CDR3 length: 15 residues. V was pared by 3 bases and J by 5 bases, with 9 bases of the junction left unmatched. The CDR3 DNA follows: TGTGCCAGCAGCTTGGGGATATTAGCGGGAAACGAGCAGTACTTC. Its protein product is CASSLGILAGNEQYF.